The 13 T cell receptor beta chains reported below all come from one sample, sequenced in a study of T cell responses to AZD1222 COVID-19 vaccine. Data came from immunoSEQ multiplex PCR; TCRdb stores just in-frame clones and leaves some out. The sample records under 150,000 clones, 80% to 95% being singletons. This specimen consisted of peripheral blood, obtained on day 0 of AZD1222 vaccination. These receptors were collected from an adult in good health.

The chain recombines TRBV7-6 with TRBJ1-5, with D uncertain. Trimming left V 6 bases short and J 0 bases short, with 18 bases between. Germline CDR1 is SGHVS and CDR2 is FNYEAQ. The CDR3 sequence is 17 residues long. As DNA, the CDR3 is TGTGCCAGCAGTAACTTAGACGGACTGTATAGCAATCAGCCCCAGCATTTT. Translated, it gives CASSNLDGLYSNQPQHF. The entire variable domain, with the rest obtained from reference TRBV7-6 and TRBJ1-5, is as follows: GAGVSQSPRYKVTKRGQDVALRCDPISGHVSLYWYRQALGQGPEFLTYFNYEAQQDKSGLPNDRFSAERPEGSISTLTIQRTEQRDSAMYRCASSNLDGLYSNQPQHFGDGTRLSIL.

In this sample, this clone turned up once. The chain links TRBV28 to TRBJ2-7; 7 bases are a match to TRBD1. CDR3 size: 14 residues. Germline V gives CDR1 MDHEN, CDR2 SYDVKM. Germline trimming cut 4 bases from V and 0 bases from J; bases unmatched to any gene: 3. Written as DNA, the CDR3 is TGTGCCAGCAGTTGGGACAGATCCTCCTACGAGCAGTACTTC. Translating it yields CASSWDRSSYEQYF.

The V call is TRBV10-1, the J call TRBJ2-1; maybe TRBD1 (5 bases). CDR1 is WNHNN, CDR2 SYGVQD, per germline (reference sequence). Trimming stripped 4 bases from V and 4 bases from J, with 8 bases between. The CDR3 loop spans 13 amino acids. In DNA form, the CDR3 reads TGCGCCAGCAGTGGACAGCGATACAATGAGCAGTTCTTC. It codes for CASSGQRYNEQFF.

This chain joins TRBV14 and TRBJ2-7; possible D gene TRBD2, 5 bases. This CDR3 is built from 14 residues. CDR1 and CDR2 (germline): SGHDN, FVKESK. The ends were cut back, 4 bases at V and 7 bases at J, with 17 bases in the middle. The CDR3 region is CASSPRRRVEEQYF. The CDR3 DNA reads TGTGCCAGCAGCCCCCGGCGGCGGGTGGAGGAGCAGTACTTC.

V gene TRBV10-3 combines with J gene TRBJ2-2; 8 bases align to TRBD1. The CDR3 is 16 amino acids. Germline values: CDR1 ENHRY, CDR2 SYGVKD. The trim removed 3 bases at V and 0 bases at J, leaving 3 bases unmatched. CDR3 in DNA: TGTGCCATCAGTGATTCGACAGGGGCGAACACCGGGGAGCTGTTTTTT. It yields the protein CAISDSTGANTGELFF.

The genes are TRBV7-9 and TRBJ1-3; D perhaps matches TRBD1 (5 bases). This CDR3 comprises 15 residues. Trimming took 3 bases from V and 0 from J, leaving 9 bases between them. Germline V CDR1 and CDR2: SEHNR, FQNEAQ (reference sequence). CDR3 region: CASSFGTGSGNTIYF. The CDR3 coding sequence is TGTGCCAGCAGCTTTGGAACAGGCTCTGGAAACACCATATATTTT.

The chain uses TRBV5-5 and TRBJ2-7, with unresolved D. V lost 4 bases to trimming and J lost 3 bases, with 14 bases between them. The V gene's germline CDR1 is SGHKS and CDR2 YYEKEE (reference sequence). The CDR3 consists of 14 residues. CDR3: CASSETASHYEQYF. The CDR3 DNA sequence: TGTGCCAGCAGCGAGACTGCCTCCCACTACGAGCAGTACTTC.

V gene TRBV9 combines with J gene TRBJ2-7, with D possibly being TRBD1 (7 bases). Germline CDR1 reads SGDLS; CDR2 reads YYNGEE. The CDR3 totals 16 residues. Trimming removed 4 bases from V and 4 bases from J, with 21 bases in between. The CDR3 region is CASSPQGWTGLYEQYF. In nucleotides, the CDR3 is TGTGCCAGCAGCCCCCAGGGGTGGACAGGACTATACGAGCAGTACTTC. Drawing the rest from reference TRBV9 and TRBJ2-7, the complete variable domain is DSGVTQTPKHLITATGQRVTLRCSPRSGDLSVYWYQQSLDQGLQFLIQYYNGEERAKGNILERFSAQQFPDLHSELNLSSLELGDSALYFCASSPQGWTGLYEQYFGPGTRLTVT.

This clone was found once. The chain uses TRBV2 and TRBJ2-3, with D hard to call. V was trimmed by 8 bases and J by 2 bases, leaving 5 bases between them. This CDR3 region has 11 residues. CDR1 and CDR2 from the germline V gene are SNHLY and FYNNEI. The CDR3 coding sequence is TGTGCCAGCCAATACACAGATACGCAGTATTTT. Its translation is CASQYTDTQYF.

This sequence joins TRBV28 and TRBJ1-2; the D is unclear. The CDR3 length is 14 residues. From germline, CDR1 is MDHEN and CDR2 SYDVKM. Trimming pared 1 base from V and 1 base from J, leaving 7 bases between. The CDR3, as DNA: TGTGCCAGCAGTTTATTACAGCTTAACTATGGCTACACCTTC. Amino acids: CASSLLQLNYGYTF.

This clone was picked up a small number of times. This chain joins TRBV15 and TRBJ1-2; D not resolved. This CDR3 is built from 14 residues. The germline V gene has CDR1 LNHNV and CDR2 YYDKDF (reference sequence). The germline V and J ends were trimmed by 0 bases and 6 bases, with 11 bases remaining between them. CDR3 sequence: CATSRDLGNDGYTF. CDR3 nucleotide sequence: TGTGCCACCAGCAGAGATCTAGGGAATGATGGCTACACCTTC.

In DNA form, the CDR3 reads TGTGCCAGCGCTCGGGGGCGCCGGGGCTACACCTTC. It is translated as CASARGRRGYTF. The chain couples TRBV7-2 to TRBJ1-2; possible D gene TRBD1, 6 bases. The germline CDR1 and CDR2 sequences are SGHTA and FQGNSA. Trimming removed 8 bases from V and 8 bases from J, with 15 bases in between. CDR3 length: 12 residues.

V is TRBV11-1 and J is TRBJ1-1, with D possibly being TRBD1 (6 bases). The length of the CDR3 is 16 residues. CDR1 and CDR2 (germline): SGHAT, FQDESV (reference sequence). V was shortened by 0 bases and J by 6 bases, with 17 bases between the two germline ends. The CDR3 DNA reads as TGTGCCAGCAGCTTAGCGAGGGGGTTTCTTGCCCCTGAAGCTTTCTTT. Residues: CASSLARGFLAPEAFF.